Sequencing of this T cell receptor (beta chain) was carried out in a study of CD8+ T cells in alopecia areata. Overall study context: Tofacitinib was taken orally by treated patients, and the dose was 5 to 10 mg twice daily. For 6 to 18 months, tofacitinib was taken, and 6 months off drug followed.

Sequencing used cDNA as its template, made by extracting RNA and reverse transcribing it. TCRdb's copy holds only in-frame clones and misses some; the assay was immunoSEQ multiplex PCR. The sample consists of about 99,000 clones, 80% to 90% of them appearing once. The sample's treatment: oral pan-JAK inhibitor, 5-10 mg twice daily. The germline V gene has CDR1 SEHNR and CDR2 FQNEAQ (reference sequence). V lost 7 bases, J lost 6 bases, and 28 bases lay in between. This CDR3 comprises 17 residues. J is TRBJ2-7 and V is TRBV7-9; the D gene is possibly TRBD2 (5 bases). The TCR was taken from a human donor with alopecia areata. The sample here was CD8+ T cells sorted from blood, taken around week 30, from a patient treated with tofacitinib. DNA of the CDR3: TGTGCCAGCACCTTTAACGGCCGCGGGCCGAAATATTCCGAGCAGTACTTC. This sequence encodes CASTFNGRGPKYSEQYF.